These T cell receptor beta chains were read from a single sample in a study of T cells expressing NK-cell markers. TCRdb reprocessed the 5' RACE reads; each CDR3 protein has one entry and no DNA is given. Seen in this sample are roughly 160,000 distinct CDR3 sequences; the ten most common clones hold about 18%. Sequenced input: blood T cells: a sorted CD56 or NKG2C T cell subset, CD4+ or CD8+ T cells, or bulk PBMC T cells (not recorded which). Receptor source: a woman between 18 and 69 years old in good health. The CDR3 runs from the conserved cysteine through the conserved F or W.

v_call	j_call	cdr3_length	cdr3_aa
TRBV5-1	TRBJ2-3	15	CASSLSRGASDTQYF
TRBV13	TRBJ1-5	14	CASSRGNSNQPQHF
TRBV11-2	TRBJ2-7	16	CASSFRLAGDGHEQYF
TRBV5-1	TRBJ1-4	15	CASSGSGEANEKLFF
TRBV12-3/TRBV12-4	TRBJ1-2	14	CASSPGQHFYGYTF
TRBV9	TRBJ2-5	17	CASSVWTSGGAEETQYF
TRBV12-3/TRBV12-4	TRBJ2-7	15	CASSAGLAGGVMQYF
TRBV7-3	TRBJ2-5	15	CASSLNTGRQETQYF
TRBV7-3	TRBJ2-5	14	CASSFGTSRETQYF
TRBV5-1	TRBJ2-5	15	CASSLQGGYEETQYF
TRBV29-1	TRBJ1-1	13	CSVGQDMNTEAFF
TRBV20-1	TRBJ2-5	14	CSATDKSGAETQYF
TRBV6-1	TRBJ1-1	13	CASIELGQHEAFF
TRBV29-1	TRBJ1-1	11	CSGGSHTEAFF
TRBV7-9	TRBJ2-2	16	CASSFRTERGTGELFF
TRBV7-6	TRBJ2-2	17	CASSLVGQGALYGELFF
TRBV18	TRBJ2-1	16	CASSPPSGGSYNEQFF
TRBV28	TRBJ2-1	15	CASRVQDSSYNEQFF
TRBV7-2	TRBJ2-1	14	CASSPLDREHEQFF
TRBV12-3/TRBV12-4	TRBJ2-3	13	CASSLGESNTQYF
TRBV29-1	TRBJ2-5	13	CSVSSGQGQTQYF
TRBV20-1	TRBJ2-1	15	CSARVGSSSYNEQFF
TRBV5-1	TRBJ2-1	14	CASTKGGPDNEQFF
TRBV28	TRBJ2-3	16	CASSSKRALGTDTQYF
TRBV20-1	TRBJ1-4	14	CSATRHSVDEKLFF
TRBV24-1	TRBJ1-1	15	CATSDPRQGNTEAFF
TRBV25-1	TRBJ2-7	15	CASSESRTPLVEQYF
TRBV18	TRBJ2-3	14	CASSPVAGADTQYF